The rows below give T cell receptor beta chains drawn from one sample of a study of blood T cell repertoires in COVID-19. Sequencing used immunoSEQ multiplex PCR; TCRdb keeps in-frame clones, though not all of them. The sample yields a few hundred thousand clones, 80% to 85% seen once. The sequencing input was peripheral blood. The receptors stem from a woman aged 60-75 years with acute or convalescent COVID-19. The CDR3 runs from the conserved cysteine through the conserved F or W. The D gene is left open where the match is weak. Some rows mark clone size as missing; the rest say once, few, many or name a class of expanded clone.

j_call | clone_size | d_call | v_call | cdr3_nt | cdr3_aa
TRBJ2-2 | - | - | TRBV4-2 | TGTGCCAGCAGCCCCCGAGAGACCGGGGAGCTGTTTTTT | CASSPRETGELFF
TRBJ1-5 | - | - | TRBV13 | TGTGCCAGCAGCTTAGGCCCGGATCAGCCCCAGCATTTT | CASSLGPDQPQHF
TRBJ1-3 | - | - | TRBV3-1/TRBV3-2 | TGTGCCAGCAGCTTAGGACTTGGAAACACCATATATTTT | CASSLGLGNTIYF
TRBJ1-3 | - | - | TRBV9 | TGTGCCAGCAGCGTCGGGTCTTGGGGCAGTGGAAACACCATATATTTT | CASSVGSWGSGNTIYF
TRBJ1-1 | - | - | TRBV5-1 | TGCGCCAGCAGCCCGGGAGAGCTTATGAACACTGAAGCTTTCTTT | CASSPGELMNTEAFF
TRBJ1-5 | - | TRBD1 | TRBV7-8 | TGTGCCAGCAGCCCCGGACAGGGTCGTCAGCCCCAGCATTTT | CASSPGQGRQPQHF
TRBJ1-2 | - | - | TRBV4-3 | TGCGCCAGCAGCCCAACAGAACAGCATGGCTACACCTTC | CASSPTEQHGYTF
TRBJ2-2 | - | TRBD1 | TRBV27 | TGTGCCAGCAGCGGGACAGGGAACACCGGGGAGCTGTTTTTT | CASSGTGNTGELFF
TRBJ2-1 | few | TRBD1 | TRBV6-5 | TGTGCCAGCGGGACAGGGGGATTCGGTGAGCAGTTCTTC | CASGTGGFGEQFF
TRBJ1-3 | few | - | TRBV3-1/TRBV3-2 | TGTGCCAGCAGCCAAGATCGTCGAAACACCATATATTTT | CASSQDRRNTIYF
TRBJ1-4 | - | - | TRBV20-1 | TGCAGTGCTAGAGATGTCAAAAAACTGTTTTTT | CSARDVKKLFF
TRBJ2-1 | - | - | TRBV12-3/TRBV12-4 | TGTGCCAGCACGTTCGGCTCCTACAATGAGCAGTTCTTC | CASTFGSYNEQFF
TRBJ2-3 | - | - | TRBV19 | TGTGCCAGTAGGACAGGAGGCACAGATACGCAGTATTTT | CASRTGGTDTQYF
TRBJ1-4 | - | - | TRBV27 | TGTGCCAGCCCTGAGGAAAAACTGTTTTTT | CASPEEKLFF
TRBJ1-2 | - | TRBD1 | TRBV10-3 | TGTGCCATCAGTGAGGGTTGGGGACAGGCGACGACTAACTATGGCTACACCTTC | CAISEGWGQATTNYGYTF
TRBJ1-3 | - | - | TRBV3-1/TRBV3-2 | TGTGCCAGCAGCCAAGACAGGGTGTCAAACACCATATATTTT | CASSQDRVSNTIYF
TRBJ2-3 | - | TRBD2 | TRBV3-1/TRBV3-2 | TGTGCCAGCAGCCCGGGGGGGCTGAAAGATACGCAGTATTTT | CASSPGGLKDTQYF
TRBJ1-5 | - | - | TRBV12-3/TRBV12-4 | TGTGCCAGCAGTTTTCAGGGTCCACAGCCCCAGCATTTT | CASSFQGPQPQHF
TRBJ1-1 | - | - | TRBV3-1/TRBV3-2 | TGTGCCAGCAGCCAAGAAGGGGTGAACACTGAAGCTTTCTTT | CASSQEGVNTEAFF
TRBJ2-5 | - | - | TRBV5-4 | TGTGCCAGCAGCTTGGGAAACCTTAAAGGGAGAGAGACCCAGTACTTC | CASSLGNLKGRETQYF
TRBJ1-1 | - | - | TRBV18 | TGTGCCAGCTCACCTCTCCTTCAGCTACGGGACATGAACACTGAAGCTTTCTTT | CASSPLLQLRDMNTEAFF
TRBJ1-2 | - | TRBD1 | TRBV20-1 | TGCAGTGCTAGTACTGGGACAGGGGCGGTTGGCTACACCTTC | CSASTGTGAVGYTF
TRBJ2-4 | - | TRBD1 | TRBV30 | TGTGCCTGGAGTCCCGGACAGGCCAGCGACATTCAGTACTTC | CAWSPGQASDIQYF
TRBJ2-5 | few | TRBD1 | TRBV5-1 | TGCGCCAGCCGAAGGACAGGGGGCTTCGAGGAGACCCAGTACTTC | CASRRTGGFEETQYF
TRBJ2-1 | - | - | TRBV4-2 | TGTGCCAGCAGCTCCGACAGCAATGAGCAGTTCTTC | CASSSDSNEQFF
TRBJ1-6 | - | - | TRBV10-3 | TGTGCCATCACCCCGGCGGCGGATTCACCCCTCCACTTT | CAITPAADSPLHF
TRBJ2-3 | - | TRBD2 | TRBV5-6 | TGTGCCAGCAGCCAAACTGGGACTAGTAAGGATACGCAGTATTTT | CASSQTGTSKDTQYF
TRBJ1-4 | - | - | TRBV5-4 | TGTGCCAGCAGCTTGATACCAGGTGAAAAACTGTTTTTT | CASSLIPGEKLFF
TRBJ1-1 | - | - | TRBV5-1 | TGCGCCAGCAGCTTGGGGGCAAGTGGATGGACTGAAGCTTTCTTT | CASSLGASGWTEAFF
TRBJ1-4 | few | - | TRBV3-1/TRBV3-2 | TGTGCCAGCAGCACCAACTTGAACCTTAATGAAAAACTGTTTTTT | CASSTNLNLNEKLFF
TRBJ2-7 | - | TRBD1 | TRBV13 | TGTGCCAGCAGCTTACCGGGACAGAGGCAGTACTTC | CASSLPGQRQYF
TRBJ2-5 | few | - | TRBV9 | TGTGCCAGCAGCGTAACCCCACTTGGAGAGACCCAGTACTTC | CASSVTPLGETQYF